A single T cell receptor (beta chain) is shown here with its context. The germline V gene encodes CDR1 LGHNA and CDR2 YSLEER. This CDR3 has 16 residues. V dropped 5 bases and J dropped 1; count of bases not matched to a gene: 7. Original processing notes: The assay estimated nucleated cells by amplifying reference gene primers. Using immunoSEQ multiplex PCR, the repertoire was profiled, and TCRdb retains in-frame clones only, with some absent. The V and J calls and clone size were taken over from that table, and D and trimming were inferred from the DNA. In the table there are roughly 230,000 clones, roughly 90% of which are singletons. The data stem from a study of blood T cell repertoires in COVID-19. Whole-study context: The origin of the acute and convalescent COVID-19 samples was the United States, Italy and Spain. The analysed material was cDNA or gDNA that came from T cells, B-cell-depleted T cells, or PBMCs.

Enrolment of Seattle patients took place during active infection, and they were followed longitudinally. This sequence joins TRBV4-3 and TRBJ1-5, with TRBD1 matching 8 bases. The sample taken for sequencing was peripheral blood. This TCR was sampled from an older woman with COVID-19, enrolled during active disease. CDR3 DNA: TGCGCCAGCAGCAAAACGACAGGGGTAAGCAATCAGCCCCAGCATTTT. Residues: CASSKTTGVSNQPQHF.